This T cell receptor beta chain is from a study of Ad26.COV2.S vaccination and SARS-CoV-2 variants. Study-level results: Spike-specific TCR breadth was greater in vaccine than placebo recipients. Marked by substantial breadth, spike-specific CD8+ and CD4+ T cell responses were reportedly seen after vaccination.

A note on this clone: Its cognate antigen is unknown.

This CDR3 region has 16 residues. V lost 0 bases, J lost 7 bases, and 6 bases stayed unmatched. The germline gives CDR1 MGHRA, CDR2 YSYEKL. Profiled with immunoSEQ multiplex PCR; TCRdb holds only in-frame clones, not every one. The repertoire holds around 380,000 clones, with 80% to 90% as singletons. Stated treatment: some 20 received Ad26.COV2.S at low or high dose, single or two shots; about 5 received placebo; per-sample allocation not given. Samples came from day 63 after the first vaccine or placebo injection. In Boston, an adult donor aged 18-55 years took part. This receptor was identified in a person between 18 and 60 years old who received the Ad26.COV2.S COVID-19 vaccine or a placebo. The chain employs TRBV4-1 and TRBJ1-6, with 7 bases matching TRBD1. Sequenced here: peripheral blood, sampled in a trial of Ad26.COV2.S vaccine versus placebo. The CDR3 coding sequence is TGCGCCAGCAGCCAAGAAACAGGGGCGGAAAATTCACCCCTCCACTTT. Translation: CASSQETGAENSPLHF.